These 31 T cell receptor beta chains originate from one sample sequenced in a study of T cells after yellow fever vaccination (dated by TCRdb to the late 2010s). Taken with the paper, the label for treatment or condition translates to: live attenuated yellow fever vaccine strain. The method behind the library was 5' RACE. Reads for this sample came from an Illumina NovaSeq 6000. TCRdb reprocessing: public reads trimmed at Q25 with fastp, clones called with MiXCR, in-frame beta chains kept. Each CDR3 protein appears once, grouped with its most common genes and DNA. The sample includes some 340,000 distinct CDR3 sequences, with roughly 4.3% observed a single time. The ten largest clones add up to around 23% of the sample. This specimen consisted of PBMCs, obtained 5 days after the yellow fever booster vaccination. These receptors came from a young man who received the YFV17D yellow fever vaccine.

This clonotype appeared many times. The CDR3 DNA reads as TGTGCCAGCACTCCGGGACGGTGGGAGACCCAGTACTTC. This translates into CASTPGRWETQYF. This sequence joins TRBV12-3 or TRBV12-4 and TRBJ2-5; the D call may be TRBD1 or TRBD2 (5 bases each). Trimming stripped 7 bases from V and 5 bases from J, with 14 bases between. CDR3 size: 13 residues.

A few counts support this clonotype. The chain couples TRBV11-2 to TRBJ2-5; 7 bases align to TRBD2. Losses at the gene ends were 5 bases for V and 1 base for J; bases not matched to a gene: 13. Germline V gene sequence: CDR1 SGHAT, CDR2 FQNNGV. The CDR3 runs to 17 residues. CDR3 in amino acids: CASSTGVTGGLQETQYF. In DNA form, the CDR3 reads TGTGCCAGCAGCACCGGCGTGACGGGGGGTCTCCAAGAGACCCAGTACTTC.

Written as DNA, the CDR3 is TGTGCCTACCGGGCAGGGGGCTCCGAGGGTCAGCCCCAGCATTTT. Protein: CAYRAGGSEGQPQHF. The V and J genes are TRBV6-1 and TRBJ1-5; 8 bases fit TRBD1. Germline values: CDR1 MNHNS, CDR2 SASEGT. With 11 bases clipped from V and 6 bases from J, the junction kept 15 bases outside the gene matches. This CDR3 is 15 amino acids long.

This rearrangement joins TRBV6-2 or TRBV6-3 to TRBJ2-1, with D perhaps TRBD2 (6 bases). The germline CDR1 and CDR2 sequences are MNHEY and SVGEGT. V lost 2 bases to trimming and J lost 12 bases, with 14 bases between them. This CDR3 region has 13 residues. CDR3 DNA sequence: TGTGCCAGCAGTTACACCACGAGACTAGTGCAGTTCTTC. This sequence encodes CASSYTTRLVQFF.

The V gene is TRBV25-1, the J gene TRBJ1-3, with D possibly matching TRBD1 (6 bases). Trimming shortened V by 7 bases and J by 4 bases, and 14 bases separated the two germline ends. This CDR3 spans 14 amino acids. CDR1 and CDR2 from the germline V gene are MGHDK and SYGVNS. CDR3 amino acids: CASMGTWEGNTIYF. CDR3 coding DNA: TGTGCCAGCATGGGGACATGGGAAGGAAACACCATATATTTT. The variable domain in full, with the rest retrieved from reference TRBV25-1 and TRBJ1-3, is EADIYQTPRYLVIGTGKKITLECSQTMGHDKMYWYQQDPGMELHLIHYSYGVNSTEKGDLSSESTVSRIRTEHFPLTLESARPSHTSQYLCASMGTWEGNTIYFGEGSWLTVV.

This clonotype was detected only a few times. The gene calls are TRBV20-1 and TRBJ2-2; TRBD1 is a possible D gene (5 bases). Germline CDR1 and CDR2: DFQATT and SNEGSKA (reference sequence). V gave up 3 bases and J gave up 4 bases, with 15 bases separating them. CDR3 size: 15 residues. CDR3 sequence: CSASGAGGITGELFF. The CDR3 DNA follows: TGCAGTGCTAGTGGGGCAGGTGGGATCACCGGGGAGCTGTTTTTT.

The sample holds a few counts of this clonotype. The chain has TRBV7-2 and TRBJ1-2; D call uncertain. CDR3 length equals 13 residues. The germline V and J ends were trimmed by 4 bases and 7 bases, with 13 bases remaining between them. Germline lookup yields CDR1 SGHTA and CDR2 FQGNSA. This CDR3 is CASSSPETFGYTF. The CDR3 region has the DNA TGTGCCAGCAGCTCCCCCGAGACCTTTGGCTACACCTTC.

This clonotype has just a few counts. The genes are TRBV5-1 and TRBJ2-3; 7 bases agree with TRBD1. V dropped 3 bases and J dropped 5; count of bases not matched to a gene: 6. The CDR3 covers 14 residues. The germline gives CDR1 SGHRS, CDR2 YFSETQ. In DNA, the CDR3 is TGCGCCAGCAGCTCTTCGGACAGGCAAGATACGCAGTATTTT. Translated: CASSSSDRQDTQYF.

This clonotype was seen a few times. J is TRBJ2-3 and V is TRBV29-1; 9 positions match TRBD2. Germline-derived CDR1 and CDR2 are SQVTM and ANQGSEA. This CDR3 contains 16 residues. V was clipped by 0 bases and J by 3 bases; unmatched bases: 7. As DNA, the CDR3 is TGCAGCGTTGAAGAATGGCTAGCGGGGATGACAGATACGCAGTATTTT. It translates to CSVEEWLAGMTDTQYF.

This chain connects TRBV20-1 to TRBJ2-1; 7 bases map to TRBD2. The CDR3 is made up of 14 amino acids. Germline V CDR1 and CDR2: DFQATT, SNEGSKA (reference sequence). V shed 2 bases, J shed 8 bases, and the junction held 9 bases outside the gene matches. For the CDR3, the DNA is TGCAGTGCTAGACCCCCCGGGGGGATCCATGAGCAGTTCTTC. It encodes CSARPPGGIHEQFF.

The table lists this clonotype with a few counts. This chain uses TRBV19 with TRBJ2-5; weak D call: TRBD2 (6 bases). Germline CDR1 LNHDA, CDR2 SQIVND (reference sequence). The CDR3 is made up of 13 amino acids. Trimming cost V 4 bases and J 5 bases, with 11 bases left between them. The CDR3 DNA follows: TGTGCCAGTAGTAGGGGGGTCGGGGAGACCCAGTACTTC. Translated, it gives CASSRGVGETQYF.

This clonotype turned up a few times. The J gene is TRBJ2-3, the V gene TRBV7-9; D is uncertain. Germline assignment: CDR1 SEHNR and CDR2 FQNEAQ (reference sequence). Trimming removed 7 bases from V and 0 bases from J, with 14 bases in between. This CDR3 contains 15 residues. The CDR3 is CASIRPATSTDTQYF. The CDR3 DNA follows: TGTGCCAGCATCCGTCCCGCTACTAGCACAGATACGCAGTATTTT.

The chain recombines TRBV11-2 with TRBJ2-1, with 7 bases that match TRBD1. The germline V gene encodes CDR1 SGHAT and CDR2 FQNNGV. The V gene end was trimmed by 5 bases and the J gene end by 3 bases; junction bases not matched to a gene: 4. This CDR3 comprises 14 residues. The CDR3 loop reads CASSPGDSYNEQFF. Here the CDR3 DNA reads TGTGCCAGCAGCCCCGGGGACAGCTACAATGAGCAGTTCTTC. Based on the CDR3 plus reference TRBV11-2 and TRBJ2-1, the full variable domain is EAGVAQSPRYKIIEKRQSVAFWCNPISGHATLYWYQQILGQGPKLLIQFQNNGVVDDSQLPKDRFSAERLKGVDSTLKIQPAKLEDSAVYLCASSPGDSYNEQFFGPGTRLTVL.

The chain joins TRBV6-5 to TRBJ1-1; TRBD1 might be the D (6 bases). Germline-derived CDR1 and CDR2 are MNHEY and SVGAGI. Deletions cut 0 bases from V and 5 bases from J, with 16 bases between. The CDR3 covers 16 residues. The CDR3 spells CASSYSPGGRRTEAFF. The DNA for the CDR3 is TGTGCCAGCAGTTACTCACCGGGGGGCAGGCGGACTGAAGCTTTCTTT.

This clonotype was seen more than once but under ten times. V usage is TRBV7-9 and J usage is TRBJ2-4; 7 bases fit TRBD1. This CDR3 comprises 14 residues. Germline V CDR1 and CDR2: SEHNR, FQNEAQ (reference sequence). V shed 4 bases, J shed 6 bases, and the junction held 6 bases outside the gene matches. The CDR3 sequence is CASSSTGSANIQYF. DNA for the CDR3: TGTGCCAGCAGCTCGACAGGGTCAGCAAACATTCAGTACTTC.

This clonotype was detected ten times or more. CDR3 residues: CASSPDAIGEQFF. The CDR3 nucleotides are TGCGCCAGCAGCCCGGACGCCATTGGTGAGCAGTTCTTC. The chain employs TRBV5-1 and TRBJ2-1; D uncertain. Trimming stripped 4 bases from V and 9 bases from J, with 14 bases between. CDR1 SGHRS and CDR2 YFSETQ come from the germline V gene. This CDR3 spans 13 amino acids.

This clonotype was found many times. The chain is built from TRBV5-6 and TRBJ2-5, with D possibly being TRBD1 (5 bases). The CDR3 runs to 13 residues. The germline gives CDR1 SGHDT, CDR2 YYEEEE. V lost 1 base and J lost 5, with 9 bases in between. The CDR3 here is CASSLSGAETQYF. CDR3 nucleotides: TGTGCCAGCAGCTTGAGTGGGGCTGAGACCCAGTACTTC.

There are many counts of this clonotype. V is TRBV20-1 and J is TRBJ2-2, with D unclear. The CDR3 is 12 amino acids. The V end lost 0 bases, the J end lost 2 bases, and 1 base lay between the germline ends. Germline V gene data show CDR1 as DFQATT and CDR2 as SNEGSKA (reference sequence). The CDR3 DNA sequence: TGCAGTGCTAGAGAAAACACCGGGGAGCTGTTTTTT. The encoded protein is CSARENTGELFF.

The sample holds a few counts of this clonotype. The chain uses TRBV29-1 and TRBJ2-1; possibly TRBD2 for D (6 bases). Germline CDR1 is SQVTM and CDR2 is ANQGSEA. The CDR3 contains 13 residues. Trimming removed 7 bases at V and 4 bases at J, with 14 bases between. The CDR3 here is CSATTGAYNEQFF. In DNA form, the CDR3 reads TGCAGCGCTACCACGGGAGCATACAATGAGCAGTTCTTC.

Many counts were recorded for this clonotype. This sequence joins TRBV6-2 or TRBV6-3 and TRBJ2-7, with D perhaps matching TRBD2 (6 bases). The germline CDR1 and CDR2 sequences are MNHEY and SVGEGT. Trimming stripped 6 bases from V and 0 bases from J, with 12 bases between. The CDR3 spans 14 residues. CDR3 bases: TGTGCCAGCAGGGCGCGGGGAAGCTCCTACGAGCAGTACGTC. The encoded protein is CASRARGSSYEQYV.

This chain uses TRBV7-8 with TRBJ2-3, with TRBD1 matching 8 bases. Trimming removed 1 base from V and 14 bases from J; junction bases left unmatched: 2. CDR1 and CDR2 (germline): SGHVS, FQNEAQ. CDR3 length: 11 residues. CDR3 nucleotide sequence: TGTGCCAGCAGCTTAGACGGACAGGGGTATTTT. This encodes CASSLDGQGYF.

This clonotype was counted a few times. This sequence joins TRBV19 and TRBJ2-1; TRBD2 might be the D (6 bases). The V gene's germline CDR1 is LNHDA and CDR2 SQIVND (reference sequence). This CDR3 region has 14 residues. Trimming stripped 6 bases from V and 2 bases from J, with 11 bases between. CDR3 in amino acids: CASRRAGAYNEQFF. CDR3 DNA: TGTGCCAGTAGGAGAGCGGGCGCCTACAATGAGCAGTTCTTC.

In its sample, this clonotype was seen many times. The CDR3 spells CASSYSVLDLGAKNIQYF. DNA of the CDR3: TGTGCCAGCAGTTACTCAGTCCTGGACCTGGGAGCCAAAAACATTCAGTACTTC. The V call is TRBV6-2 or TRBV6-3, the J call TRBJ2-4; no firm D call. CDR1 and CDR2 from the germline V gene are MNHEY and SVGEGT. The V gene lost 0 bases and the J gene lost 0 bases, with 15 bases spanning the gap. The CDR3 has 18 amino acids.

The genes are TRBV10-2 and TRBJ2-7; 11 nucleotides align to TRBD1. The germline V gene has CDR1 WSHSY and CDR2 SAAADI. The junction had 3 bases not matched to a gene; V was cut back by 11 bases and J by 3 bases. The CDR3 covers 12 residues. CDR3 region: CASGTGGYEQYF. CDR3 nucleotides: TGCGCCTCCGGGACAGGGGGCTACGAGCAGTACTTC.

The sample holds many counts of this clonotype. The junction differs from germline at one of its ends, possibly a read error. The CDR3 here is CASSLTTGGANYGYTF. CDR3 coding DNA: TGTGCCAGCAGCTTAACCACAGGGGGCGCGAACTACGGCTACACCTTC. This rearrangement joins TRBV7-9 to TRBJ1-2, with TRBD1 matching 9 bases. Germline CDR1 SEHNR, CDR2 FQNEAQ (reference sequence). This CDR3 has 16 residues.

This clonotype was detected ten times or more. V is TRBV5-1 and J is TRBJ2-2; D is undetermined. Germline CDR1 reads SGHRS; CDR2 reads YFSETQ. Trimming took 7 bases from V and 0 from J, leaving 10 bases between them. The CDR3 is 14 residues long. CDR3: CASCIEANTGELFF. The CDR3 DNA follows: TGCGCCAGCTGCATTGAGGCGAACACCGGGGAGCTGTTTTTT. The variable domain in full, with the rest retrieved from reference TRBV5-1 and TRBJ2-2, is KAGVTQTPRYLIKTRGQQVTLSCSPISGHRSVSWYQQTPGQGLQFLFEYFSETQRNKGNFPGRFSGRQFSNSRSEMNVSTLELGDSALYLCASCIEANTGELFFGEGSRLTVL.

This clonotype was counted ten times or more. The chain is built from TRBV10-3 and TRBJ1-2; maybe TRBD1 (5 bases). The germline gives CDR1 ENHRY, CDR2 SYGVKD. The CDR3 spans 15 residues. The V end was cut by 5 bases, the J end by 4 bases, with 17 bases between. The CDR3 nucleotides are TGTGCCATCAGTACCCAGGGATCTGCCCCCTATGGCTACACCTTC. Protein sequence: CAISTQGSAPYGYTF.

The chain combines TRBV2 with TRBJ2-5, with 7 bases aligning to TRBD2. The CDR3 is 14 residues long. The J segment lost 5 bases and the V segment lost 2 bases, leaving 5 bases of the junction unmatched. CDR1 and CDR2 (germline): SNHLY, FYNNEI. The CDR3 protein is CASSEKREGETQYF. The CDR3 DNA reads TGTGCCAGCAGTGAAAAGCGGGAAGGCGAGACCCAGTACTTC.

The rearrangement uses TRBV5-1 and TRBJ2-3; weak D call: TRBD1 (6 bases). Per germline, CDR1 SGHRS and CDR2 YFSETQ. The CDR3 totals 15 residues. The V gene lost 5 bases and the J gene lost 0 bases, with 13 bases spanning the gap. The CDR3 protein is CASRESGQSTDTQYF. The DNA of the CDR3 is TGCGCCAGCAGAGAATCCGGACAGAGCACAGATACGCAGTATTTT.

This clonotype appeared many times. The chain couples TRBV6-5 to TRBJ1-2; maybe TRBD1 (5 bases). V shed 2 bases and J shed 2 bases, with 6 bases lying between them. Germline V gene sequence: CDR1 MNHEY, CDR2 SVGAGI. The CDR3 has 13 residues. CDR3 protein: CASSYRDNYGYTF. The CDR3 DNA is TGTGCCAGCAGTTACAGGGACAACTATGGCTACACCTTC.

This clonotype was detected only a few times. The J gene is TRBJ2-3, the V gene TRBV10-3; no firm D call. The CDR3 totals 15 residues. The ends were cut back, 6 bases at V and 2 bases at J, with 15 bases in the middle. CDR1 is ENHRY, CDR2 SYGVKD, per germline. This CDR3 is CAIRTPGSPTDTQYF. In nucleotides, the CDR3 is TGTGCCATCAGGACCCCGGGCAGCCCCACAGATACGCAGTATTTT.